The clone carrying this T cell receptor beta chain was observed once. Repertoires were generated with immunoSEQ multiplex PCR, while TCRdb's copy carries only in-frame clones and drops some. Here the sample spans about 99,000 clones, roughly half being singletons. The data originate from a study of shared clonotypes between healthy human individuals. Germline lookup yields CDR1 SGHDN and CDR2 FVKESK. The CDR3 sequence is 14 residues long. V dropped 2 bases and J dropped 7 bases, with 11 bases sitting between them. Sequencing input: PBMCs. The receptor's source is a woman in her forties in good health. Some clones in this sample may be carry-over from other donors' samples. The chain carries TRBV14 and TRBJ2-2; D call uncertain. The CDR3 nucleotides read TGTGCCAGCAGCCAAACGCCCGGCGGCGGGGAGCTGTTTTTT. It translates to CASSQTPGGGELFF.